The 18 T cell receptor beta chains given below trace back to one sample, sequenced in a study of blood T cell repertoires in COVID-19. Repertoires were generated with immunoSEQ multiplex PCR, while TCRdb's copy carries only in-frame clones and drops some. The sample shows roughly 150,000 clones, approximately 84% of them seen only once. The specimen was peripheral blood. These receptors were taken from an elderly woman with acute or convalescent COVID-19.

This clone was recorded a few times. This chain uses TRBV28 with TRBJ2-5; D is uncertain. This CDR3 spans 13 amino acids. Between the trimmed V and J ends, which lost 3 bases and 4 bases, there was a span of 9 bases. Germline assignment: CDR1 MDHEN and CDR2 SYDVKM. The CDR3 nucleotides are TGTGCCAGCAGTTTGCGAGGCGGAGAGACCCAGTACTTC. The encoded protein is CASSLRGGETQYF.

This clone was detected once. The chain recombines TRBV15 with TRBJ1-6; tentatively, D is TRBD1 (5 bases). The germline CDR1 and CDR2 sequences are LNHNV and YYDKDF (reference sequence). V was trimmed by 3 bases and J by 3 bases, leaving 9 bases between them. The CDR3 loop spans 15 amino acids. The CDR3: CATSREGLYNSPLHF. For the CDR3, the DNA is TGTGCCACCAGCAGGGAGGGACTCTATAATTCACCCCTCCACTTT. The whole variable domain, remainder taken from reference TRBV15 and TRBJ1-6, is DAMVIQNPRYQVTQFGKPVTLSCSQTLNHNVMYWYQQKSSQAPKLLFHYYDKDFNNEADTPDNFQSRRPNTSFCFLDIRSPGLGDTAMYLCATSREGLYNSPLHFGNGTRLTVT.

This chain connects TRBV5-1 to TRBJ1-2; possible D gene TRBD1, 6 bases. This CDR3 comprises 14 residues. The V end lost 4 bases, the J end lost 3 bases, and 13 bases lay between the germline ends. Germline V lookup: CDR1 SGHRS, CDR2 YFSETQ. CDR3 sequence reads: CASSAGGLDYGYTF. The CDR3 DNA follows: TGCGCCAGCAGCGCGGGGGGCTTAGACTATGGCTACACCTTC.

This clone was detected once. The chain carries TRBV4-1 and TRBJ1-5; D possibly corresponds to TRBD1 (6 bases). CDR3 size: 14 residues. Germline V CDR1 and CDR2: MGHRA, YSYEKL. V shed 3 bases and J shed 4 bases, with 10 bases lying between them. CDR3 DNA: TGCGCCAGCAGCCAGAGACAGGAGAATCAGCCCCAGCATTTT. Translating gives CASSQRQENQPQHF.

The chain uses TRBV2 and TRBJ1-2; no clear D. CDR3 length equals 13 residues. Trimming took 4 bases from V and 1 from J, leaving 7 bases between them. CDR1 and CDR2 from the germline V gene are SNHLY and FYNNEI. The CDR3 DNA follows: TGTGCCAGCAGTGTACAGATTAACTATGGCTACACCTTC. It encodes CASSVQINYGYTF.

This clone was observed once. V usage is TRBV24-1 and J usage is TRBJ1-2; tentative D call: TRBD1 (5 bases). CDR1 is KGHDR and CDR2 is SFDVKD in the germline V gene. CDR3 size: 14 residues. Deletions cut 3 bases from V and 2 bases from J, with 9 bases between. The CDR3 nucleotides read TGTGCCACCAGTGATCCGGGACTCAACTATGGCTACACCTTC. Translating gives CATSDPGLNYGYTF.

In this sample, this clone turned up a few times. CDR3 sequence reads: CASSLAWGRQETQYF. The CDR3 nucleotides are TGTGCCAGCAGCTTAGCATGGGGGCGCCAAGAGACCCAGTACTTC. The chain combines TRBV7-6 with TRBJ2-5, with TRBD1 as a possible D gene (6 bases). Trimming shortened V by 0 bases and J by 1 base, and 9 bases separated the two germline ends. This CDR3 has 15 residues. Germline V gene sequence: CDR1 SGHVS, CDR2 FNYEAQ.

The rearrangement uses TRBV2 and TRBJ2-1; 9 positions match TRBD2. There are 14 residues in the CDR3. Germline V lookup: CDR1 SNHLY, CDR2 FYNNEI. V trimming: 4 bases; J trimming: 4 bases; junction bases outside the gene matches: 2. The CDR3 loop reads CASSGLAEYNEQFF. The CDR3 DNA is TGTGCCAGCAGTGGACTAGCGGAATACAATGAGCAGTTCTTC.

This clone came up many times. The rearrangement links TRBV14 to TRBJ2-3; perhaps TRBD2 as D (5 bases). The CDR3 runs 13 residues. The germline gives CDR1 SGHDN, CDR2 FVKESK. The V gene lost 4 bases and the J gene lost 4 bases, with 9 bases spanning the gap. CDR3: CASSPGGPDTQYF. The CDR3 region has the DNA TGTGCCAGCAGCCCGGGCGGGCCAGATACGCAGTATTTT.

CDR3 sequence reads: CASSQEGGQGSTEAFF. For the CDR3, the DNA is TGTGCCAGCAGCCAAGAGGGGGGACAGGGTTCCACTGAAGCTTTCTTT. The chain recombines TRBV4-2 with TRBJ1-1, with 9 bases identical to TRBD1. Germline loops: CDR1 LGHNA, CDR2 YNFKEQ. This CDR3 contains 16 residues. J was trimmed by 4 bases and V by 0 bases; bases with no gene match: 6.

This chain connects TRBV6-2 or TRBV6-3 to TRBJ1-6, with 8 bases aligning to TRBD1. V gave up 0 bases and J gave up 6 bases; unmatched junction bases: 1. The CDR3 is 15 amino acids. Per the germline V gene, CDR1 is MNHEY and CDR2 is SVGEGT. CDR3 sequence reads: CASSYSGQANSPLHF. CDR3 DNA sequence: TGTGCCAGCAGTTACTCGGGACAGGCTAATTCACCCCTCCACTTT.

The rearrangement links TRBV5-4 to TRBJ2-7, with TRBD2 matching 16 bases. CDR1 is SGHNT, CDR2 YYREEE, per germline (reference sequence). This CDR3 is built from 14 residues. The V and J ends lost 4 bases and 9 bases, in that order; junction bases with no gene match: 4. In DNA, the CDR3 is TGTGCCAGCAGCGGGACTAGCGGGAGGGGGGGGCAGTACTTC. It yields the protein CASSGTSGRGGQYF.

This rearrangement joins TRBV5-4 to TRBJ1-6; 9 bases align to TRBD1. V gave up 1 base and J gave up 7 bases; unmatched junction bases: 12. From germline, CDR1 is SGHNT and CDR2 YYREEE (reference sequence). The CDR3 runs to 18 residues. CDR3 in amino acids: CASSLFGAGQGFNSPLHF. The CDR3 nucleotides are TGTGCCAGCAGCTTGTTTGGCGCAGGACAGGGGTTCAATTCACCCCTCCACTTT.

V usage is TRBV25-1 and J usage is TRBJ2-1; 7 nucleotides match TRBD2. The germline V gene encodes CDR1 MGHDK and CDR2 SYGVNS. V shed 5 bases, J shed 8 bases, and the junction held 3 bases outside the gene matches. This CDR3 comprises 12 residues. The CDR3 DNA sequence: TGTGCCAGCAGTCTCGGGGGGTATGAGCAGTTCTTC. Its protein product is CASSLGGYEQFF.

The genes are TRBV28 and TRBJ1-5; 7 nucleotides match TRBD1. CDR1 MDHEN and CDR2 SYDVKM come from the germline V gene. The CDR3 is 14 residues long. V was clipped by 6 bases and J by 3 bases; unmatched bases: 5. The CDR3 sequence is CASSRQGFNQPQHF. The CDR3 coding sequence is TGTGCCAGCAGCAGACAGGGCTTCAATCAGCCCCAGCATTTT.

The rearrangement joins TRBV30 to TRBJ2-3; a possible D gene is TRBD1 (6 bases). V gave up 0 bases and J gave up 6 bases, with 13 bases separating them. The CDR3 is made up of 14 amino acids. Germline loops: CDR1 GTSNPN, CDR2 SVGIG (reference sequence). CDR3 residues: CAWSVASGADTQYF. Here the CDR3 DNA reads TGTGCCTGGAGTGTAGCCTCAGGGGCCGATACGCAGTATTTT.

The chain is built from TRBV2 and TRBJ1-5; D possibly corresponds to TRBD1 (5 bases). Germline CDR1 SNHLY, CDR2 FYNNEI. V was shortened by 5 bases and J by 4 bases, with 12 bases between the two germline ends. The length of the CDR3 is 14 residues. CDR3 sequence: CASSFDSTNQPQHF. CDR3 nucleotide sequence: TGTGCCAGCAGTTTTGACAGCACAAATCAGCCCCAGCATTTT.

This chain connects TRBV7-2 to TRBJ2-1; 7 bases match TRBD1. Trimming took 11 bases from V and 0 from J; bases not matched to a gene: 16. The germline V gene encodes CDR1 SGHTA and CDR2 FQGNSA. The CDR3 is made up of 17 amino acids. CDR3 nucleotide sequence: TGTGCCTCCTCCCCAGGGGGTCGGCCGAGCTCCTACAATGAGCAGTTCTTC. It yields the protein CASSPGGRPSSYNEQFF. Supplemented by reference TRBV7-2 and TRBJ2-1, the full variable domain reads GAGVSQSPSNKVTEKGKDVELRCDPISGHTALYWYRQSLGQGLEFLIYFQGNSAPDKSGLPSDRFSAERTGGSVSTLTIQRTQQEDSAVYLCASSPGGRPSSYNEQFFGPGTRLTVL.